This entry describes one T cell receptor (beta chain). Antigen: not known. In the naive CD8 group, cells lacked CD45RO and were positively selected for CCR7, so terminally differentiated effector memory CD45RA+ cells were left out. The data are from a study of shared clonotypes between healthy human individuals. The CDR3 runs 12 residues. Germline V gene lookup returns CDR1 SGHDN and CDR2 FVKESK. The ends were cut back, 6 bases at V and 4 bases at J, with 9 bases in the middle. The study's findings and limits: Sorted-subset sequencing was shown by rarefaction to be incomplete despite large depth.

The method was immunoSEQ multiplex PCR; TCRdb's version includes in-frame clones alone and lacks a portion of them. The sample lists roughly 850,000 clones; approximately 97% were seen once. The rearrangement joins TRBV14 to TRBJ1-2; a possible D gene is TRBD1 (6 bases). The TCR originated in a man aged 30-40 years in good health. Sequencing was carried out using naive CD8+ T cells sorted from blood. The CDR3 loop reads CASSPGAYGYTF. CDR3 coding DNA: TGTGCCAGCAGTCCAGGGGCCTATGGCTACACCTTC.